This T cell receptor (beta chain) was identified in a study of cytomegalovirus exposure and HLA in healthy donors (dated by TCRdb to the late 2010s). The study in broad terms: In an earlier analysis of approximately 500 of the donors, less than 350 Gb of sequence data and 95 million to 130 million unique TCR beta sequences from roughly 200 million T cells were reported. HLA typing included class I and class II loci at four-digit resolution. Of the approximately 400 genotyped donors, roughly 85% fell in the genetic ancestry cluster associated with self-reported Caucasian donors. An earlier analysis of roughly 600 of the donors used high-throughput TCR beta sequencing to judge whether each TCR beta V gene segment behaved as functional or pseudogenic. The study aimed to test whether signatures of past pathogen exposure could be identified by cataloging public T cell receptors. In the later analysis, no new phenotypic data were used to find candidate immune exposures; instead, reliance was placed on TCR beta sequences and their occurrence across donors. About five DR-DQ haplotypes were treated as single units for association and clustering because of strong linkage in the cohort. The study used immunosequencing to profile the T cell repertoires of approximately 650 subjects and linked those repertoires to cytomegalovirus serostatus. All discovery cohort repertoires had been generated using a single sequencing platform. Typing coverage varied by locus: roughly 629-640 donors for A, B, C, DRB1 and DQB1; 522 for DQA1; over 600 for DPA1; fewer than 480 for DPB1. The study combined high-throughput TCR immunosequencing, statistical association of individual TCRs with disease status, and machine learning to predict cytomegalovirus infection status. In addition to the first cohort of 650 to 800 subjects, a separate validation cohort of 120 different subjects was used. To study patterns of TCR occurrence, a later analysis re-analyzed previously published TCR beta repertoires from around 670 donors and added high-resolution HLA genotyping. Alongside the repertoire data, information on donor age, sex, ethnicity and CMV serostatus was compiled. An early release covering roughly 640 HLA-typed donors comprised about 310 gigabases of sequencing data and approximately 80 million unique TCR sequences. Among a few hundred genotyped donors of the cohort, an average of around 240,000 unique TCR beta nucleotide sequences were sequenced per donor, around 20% of them non-productive. In a later genetic analysis, genome-wide SNP genotypes for about 55% of the roughly 700 donors were used, and that subset was treated as a discovery cohort.

In total, 666 healthy bone marrow donors made up the cohort. Cohort members were all nominally healthy when sampled, although unrecorded immune exposures were likely present. The donor was CMV seropositive and was included in the group of 250 to 350 seropositive cohort members. A peripheral blood sample was collected from each donor, and TCR beta sequencing was performed on peripheral blood mononuclear cells. Genomic DNA extraction from the blood cell samples was performed with the Qiagen DNeasy Blood Extraction Kit. CDR1 and CDR2, per the germline V gene (reference sequence), are MNHNY and SVGAGI. Trimming takes 3 bases from V and 7 bases from J, and the germline ends sit 13 bases apart. The CDR3 spans 14 residues, from the cysteine through the phenylalanine. Kept here is only the CDR3 DNA, which spans 42 bases and is read in frame from base 1. The investigation overall reported the following: This cohort had only TCR beta chains sequenced, and the lack of alpha or paired-chain data limited which features could be detected. At a false discovery rate of 0.05, a later analysis linked around 15,000 TCR beta sequences to specific HLA alleles. A group of highly shared sequence variants was considered likely to be a technical artifact of the sequencing pipeline. In a later analysis, several top co-occurrence clusters were reported to appear linked to parvovirus B19, influenza, CMV and Epstein-Barr virus. A later analysis found that most CMV-associated TCR beta chains appeared HLA-restricted, with HLA associations seemingly driven largely by CMV exposure. In both the original and validation cohorts, the classifier was reported to diagnose cytomegalovirus status with high specificity and sensitivity. The presence/absence analyses assumed that sequencing depth was roughly uniform across donors, and that assumption may not be true. A total of roughly 160 TCR beta chains were listed by the study as associated with cytomegalovirus. Because HLA typing was unavailable for some donors at each locus, only the typed subset was used in association tests. A few of the identified cytomegalovirus-associated TCR beta chains were confirmed in vitro to be specific for cytomegalovirus antigens. Correlated functional status among segregating V segments might reflect linkage disequilibrium, but an unknown experimental factor could not be ruled out. Across donors, most TCR sequences were observed very rarely, whereas some public TCRs were present in many individuals. A further reported finding was that TCR beta sequences accurately predicted the HLA-A and HLA-B alleles for most subjects in the first cohort. Because the 87-base-pair reads could not distinguish some IMGT-functional V segments, including TRBV6-2 and TRBV6-3, those segments were excluded. According to a later genetic analysis, donors in an Asian-associated ancestry cluster had fewer N-insertions in productive TCRs than the approximately 630-donor mean. Broadly in line with IMGT annotations, most TCR beta V segments showed up in productive rearrangements about 87% or about 30% of the time in an earlier analysis of approximately 600 of the donors. In a later analysis, TCR association rates were found to vary across HLA loci, with the most associated TCRs seen for DRB1 alleles and the fewest for HLA-C alleles. V-gene and J-gene trimming of TCR beta chains was associated with a missense DCLRE1C variant in a later genetic analysis, and the association was replicated in an independent cohort. Strong co-occurrence of HLA alleles, especially DR and DQ, made assigning TCR associations to individual alleles difficult. The authors suggested that the approach could potentially be extended to other disease states and immunological phenotypes. For the cohort, immune exposure information was limited to CMV serostatus. In a later analysis, HLA-associated TCR beta chains were found to be more clonally expanded and to have lower generation probabilities than equally common non-associated chains. Because counts were too low, roughly 16 rarely observed V segments, including chromosome 9 orphons, were left out of the earlier analysis of some 640 of the donors.

About this clone itself: This clone's antigen is unknown. No base qualities exist here, and no much larger clone lies one base off it.

The library relied on the immunoSEQ multiplex PCR assay. For the multiplex PCR, a mixture combining 60 forward primers for TCR Vbeta segments and 13 reverse primers for TCR Jbeta segments was used. A multiplex PCR assay on genomic DNA amplified the CDR3 region of rearranged TCR beta genes. Amplified TCR beta libraries were sequenced as 87-base-pair reads on the Illumina HiSeq System. The paper's data handling went like this. A later analysis counted approximately 84 million unique TCR beta chains across the 640 or so repertoires, and 10 million to 12 million of these chains were shared by at least two donors. Raw reads were error-corrected and collapsed into unique sequences by a nearest-neighbor algorithm in which closely related sequences were merged to remove PCR and sequencing errors. To assign V, D and J gene segments, CDR3 sequences were aligned to IMGT reference sequences. For a sequence to be retained, a match of at least six nucleotides was required to both a V gene segment and a J gene segment. A rearrangement was called productive if the CDR3 had no stop codons and remained in frame with V and J, and every other rearrangement was called non-productive. CDR3 was defined by IMGT convention, running from the second conserved V-encoded cysteine to the conserved J-encoded phenylalanine. In an earlier analysis of around 600 of the donors, sequences lacking an unambiguous match to a single V gene segment were excluded. In an earlier analysis of 587 of the donors, V segments were called functional above 56.7% productive rearrangements and were called segregating when the between-donor standard deviation exceeded 5%. A statistical classification framework was built to diagnose cytomegalovirus status from the catalog of TCR beta chain sequences. V and J gene assignment, in a later analysis, came from comparing TCR nucleotide sequences with IMGT/GENE-DB human TR gene sequences. A later analysis assigned CDR3 sequences and most-parsimonious VDJ recombination scenarios with the TCRdist pipeline. In a later analysis, every TCR beta chain was defined by the combination of its CDR3 amino acid sequence and its V-gene family, and reads without a unique V-gene family were dropped. As a way to deal with suspected cross-contamination and a sequencing artifact, a later analysis dropped 500 to 700 nucleotide sequences that were highly shared and had low generation probability. In a later analysis, a clonal expansion index for each public chain was calculated from normalized within-repertoire ranks of inferred template counts. In a later analysis, generation probabilities were computed with a VDJ recombination model fitted to out-of-frame rearrangements, and the resulting probabilities were checked against IGoR. In a later analysis, hypergeometric tests were used to score TCR-TCR, TCR-HLA and TCR-CMV co-occurrence, with a repertoire-size bias correction applied to TCR pairs. False discovery rates were estimated in a later analysis by permuting HLA or CMV assignments 20 times. In a later analysis, co-occurring TCRs were grouped with DBSCAN, and TCRdist sequence similarity was added when clustering was performed within HLA-allele-positive subsets. Co-occurrence clustering excluded repertoires with fewer than 30,000 or more than 120,000 public chains, plus five with anomalous nucleotide sharing. In TCRdb, the immuneACCESS table is reduced to in-frame sequences with V and J assigned. These tables do not hold every clone; where another copy was compared, an unresolved V gene accounts for under half, and the others remain unexplained. V, J and clone size reflect that table, while D and trimming were determined from the DNA. The sample includes about 120,000 clones, with roughly 70% observed a single time. The ten largest clones add up to 11% of the sample.

The sequenced material came from PBMCs. The clonotype originates from a woman aged 45-65 years in good health and CMV-seropositive. Recombination linked TRBV6-6 to TRBJ1-5; the D gene is unclear. The CDR3 region reads CASSYSLGGQPQHF. The nucleotide sequence is given as TGTGCCAGCAGTTATTCGTTAGGAGGCCAGCCCCAGCATTTT.